The source of this T cell receptor (beta chain) is a study of blood T cell repertoires in COVID-19. V was shortened by 3 bases and J by 4 bases, with 11 bases between the two germline ends. Looked up from germline, CDR1 is DFQATT and CDR2 is SNEGSKA (reference sequence). This CDR3 contains 13 residues. Generated by immunoSEQ multiplex PCR, the TCRdb table keeps only in-frame clones and is missing some. The repertoire has about 88,000 clones, more than 85% of them found once; the top ten carry about 1.8%. The V and J genes are TRBV20-1 and TRBJ2-3; D remains unclear. This receptor was taken from a man between 60 and 75 years old with acute or convalescent COVID-19. The sequencing input was peripheral blood. This chain's CDR3 is CSASPRTSDTQYF. The DNA for the CDR3 is TGCAGTGCTAGTCCCCGTACATCAGATACGCAGTATTTT.